The source of this T cell receptor (beta chain) is a study of blood T cells in healthy people across ages. The wider study: Roughly one uniquely barcoded beta molecule per two T cells was captured.

Whole-study results and caveats: Possibly, changes in expanded clonotypes were confounded because donor CMV status was unknown. As naive T cell percentage varied, TCR beta diversity correlated strongly with it.

In the case of this clonotype: Its matching antigen is unknown.

PCR was performed a second time for about 6 to 12 cycles using a sample-barcoded 5' primer and a J-beta primer mix. Every sample gave at least 2.5 million paired-end reads containing CDR3. TCRdb analysed the 5' RACE reads with MiXCR anew, one entry per CDR3 protein. The data show 1,800,000 or so distinct CDR3 sequences, approximately 40% seen once. The CDR3 is made up of 16 amino acids. The chain is built from TRBV21-1 and TRBJ2-6. TRBV21-1 has pseudogene status. This receptor was obtained from a human donor in good health. Sequenced input: blood. CDR3 bases: TGTGCCAGCAGCAAAGGCGGCCGCTCTGGGGCCAACGTCCTGACTTTC. Its translation: CASSKGGRSGANVLTF.